This T cell receptor beta chain was identified during a study of blood T cell repertoires in COVID-19. Across the study: COVID-19 samples from acute and convalescent phases originated in the United States, Italy and Spain.

CDR1 is MNHNY and CDR2 is SVGAGI in the germline V gene (reference sequence). V was cut by 0 bases and J by 7 bases, with 9 bases left in between. The CDR3 has 14 amino acids. Under the authors' procedure: Estimation of nucleated cell counts relied on the amplification of reference gene primers. Only in-frame clones appear in the TCRdb table, and some are missing; sequencing was by immunoSEQ multiplex PCR. V, J and clone size reflect that table, while D and trimming were determined from the DNA. The data hold 200,000 to 300,000 clones, with 70% to 90% observed a single time. This chain connects TRBV6-6 to TRBJ1-4; a possible D gene is TRBD1 (6 bases). The sequence was obtained from a woman aged 50 to 60 with acute or convalescent COVID-19. The sequenced material came from peripheral blood. The CDR3 spells CASSYSKDSEKLFF. CDR3 nucleotide sequence: TGTGCCAGCAGTTACTCGAAGGACAGTGAAAAACTGTTTTTT.